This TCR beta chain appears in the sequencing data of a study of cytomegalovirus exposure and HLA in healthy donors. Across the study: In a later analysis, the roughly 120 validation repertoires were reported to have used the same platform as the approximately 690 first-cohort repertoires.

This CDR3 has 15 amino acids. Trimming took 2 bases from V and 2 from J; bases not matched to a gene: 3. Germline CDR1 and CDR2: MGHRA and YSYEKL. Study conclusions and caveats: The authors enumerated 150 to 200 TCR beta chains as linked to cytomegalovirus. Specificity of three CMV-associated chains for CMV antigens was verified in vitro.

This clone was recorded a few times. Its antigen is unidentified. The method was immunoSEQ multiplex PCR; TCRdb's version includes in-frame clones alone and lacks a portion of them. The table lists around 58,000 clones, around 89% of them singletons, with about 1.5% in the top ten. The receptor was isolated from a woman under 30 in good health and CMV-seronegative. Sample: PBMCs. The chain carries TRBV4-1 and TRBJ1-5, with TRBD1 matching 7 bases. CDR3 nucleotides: TGCGCCAGCAGCCAACGCACAGGGGGCAATCAGCCCCAGCATTTT. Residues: CASSQRTGGNQPQHF.